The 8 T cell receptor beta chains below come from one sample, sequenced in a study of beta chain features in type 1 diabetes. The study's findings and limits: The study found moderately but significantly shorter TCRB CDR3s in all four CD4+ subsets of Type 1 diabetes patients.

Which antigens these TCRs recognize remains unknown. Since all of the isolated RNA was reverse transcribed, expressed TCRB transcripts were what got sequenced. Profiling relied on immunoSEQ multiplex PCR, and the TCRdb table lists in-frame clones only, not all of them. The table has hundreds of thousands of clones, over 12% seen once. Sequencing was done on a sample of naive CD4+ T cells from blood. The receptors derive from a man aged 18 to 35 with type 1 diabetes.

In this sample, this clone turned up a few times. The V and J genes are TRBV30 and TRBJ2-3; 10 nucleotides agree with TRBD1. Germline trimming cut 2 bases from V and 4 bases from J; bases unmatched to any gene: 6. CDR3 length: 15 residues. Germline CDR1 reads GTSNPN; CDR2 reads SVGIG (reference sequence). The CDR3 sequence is CAWSQTGGFADTQYF. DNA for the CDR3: TGTGCCTGGAGTCAGACAGGGGGCTTCGCAGATACGCAGTATTTT.

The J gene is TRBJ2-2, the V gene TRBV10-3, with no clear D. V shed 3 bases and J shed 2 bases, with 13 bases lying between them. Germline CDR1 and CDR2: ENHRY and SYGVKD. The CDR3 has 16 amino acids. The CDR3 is CAISDRIAENTGELFF. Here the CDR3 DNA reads TGTGCCATCAGTGATAGAATAGCAGAAAACACCGGGGAGCTGTTTTTT.

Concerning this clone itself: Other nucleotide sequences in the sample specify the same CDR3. CDR3 loop: CSVARATDTQYF. The CDR3 nucleotides are TGCAGCGTTGCCAGGGCGACAGATACGCAGTATTTT. The rearrangement joins TRBV29-1 to TRBJ2-3, with D tentatively TRBD1 (5 bases). Trimming stripped 4 bases from V and 3 bases from J, with 8 bases between. The CDR3 has 12 residues. Germline-derived CDR1 and CDR2 are SQVTM and ANQGSEA.

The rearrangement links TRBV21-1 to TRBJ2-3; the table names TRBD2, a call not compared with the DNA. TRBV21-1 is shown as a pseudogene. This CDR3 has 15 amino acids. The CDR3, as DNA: TGTGCCAGCAGCTCGGGGGAGGGCCAGGAAGATACGCAGTATTTT. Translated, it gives CASSSGEGQEDTQYF.

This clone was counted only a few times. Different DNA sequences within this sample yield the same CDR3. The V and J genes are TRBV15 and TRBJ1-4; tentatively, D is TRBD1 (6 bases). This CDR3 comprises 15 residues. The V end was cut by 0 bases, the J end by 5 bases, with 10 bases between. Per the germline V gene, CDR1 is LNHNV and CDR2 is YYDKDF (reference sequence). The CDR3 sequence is CATSRDPGGNEKLFF. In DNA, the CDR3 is TGTGCCACCAGCAGAGATCCGGGGGGCAATGAAAAACTGTTTTTT.

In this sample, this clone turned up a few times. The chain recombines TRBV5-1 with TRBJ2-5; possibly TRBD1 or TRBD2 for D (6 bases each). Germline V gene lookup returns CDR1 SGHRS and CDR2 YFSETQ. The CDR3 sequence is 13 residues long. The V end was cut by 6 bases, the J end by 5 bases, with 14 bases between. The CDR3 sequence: CASNRRGAETQYF. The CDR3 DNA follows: TGCGCCAGCAACCGGAGGGGGGCCGAGACCCAGTACTTC. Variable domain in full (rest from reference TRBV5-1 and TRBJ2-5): KAGVTQTPRYLIKTRGQQVTLSCSPISGHRSVSWYQQTPGQGLQFLFEYFSETQRNKGNFPGRFSGRQFSNSRSEMNVSTLELGDSALYLCASNRRGAETQYFGPGTRLLVL.

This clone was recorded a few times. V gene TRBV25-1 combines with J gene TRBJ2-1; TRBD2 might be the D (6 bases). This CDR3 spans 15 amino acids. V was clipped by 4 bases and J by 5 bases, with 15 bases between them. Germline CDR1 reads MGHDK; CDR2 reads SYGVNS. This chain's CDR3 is CASSGPQRTNNEQFF. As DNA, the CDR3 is TGTGCCAGCAGTGGGCCGCAGAGGACTAACAATGAGCAGTTCTTC.

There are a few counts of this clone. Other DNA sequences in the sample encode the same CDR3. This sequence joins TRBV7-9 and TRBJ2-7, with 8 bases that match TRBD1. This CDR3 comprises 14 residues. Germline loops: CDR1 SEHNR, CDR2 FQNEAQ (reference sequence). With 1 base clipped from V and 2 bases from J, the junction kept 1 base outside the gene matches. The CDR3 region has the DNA TGTGCCAGCAGCTTAGGGACAGGGACCTACGAGCAGTACTTC. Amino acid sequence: CASSLGTGTYEQYF. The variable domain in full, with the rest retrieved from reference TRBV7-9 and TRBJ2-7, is DTGVSQNPRHKITKRGQNVTFRCDPISEHNRLYWYRQTLGQGPEFLTYFQNEAQLEKSRLLSDRFSAERPKGSFSTLEIQRTEQGDSAMYLCASSLGTGTYEQYFGPGTRLTVT.